What follows are 21 T cell receptor beta chains derived from one specimen sequenced in a study of T-cell reconstitution after alpha-beta-depleted transplantation in children. A library of TCRbeta sequences, prepared with unique molecular identifiers, was generated. TCRdb ran MiXCR on the PCR reads and lists one entry per CDR3 protein. The sample carries approximately 800,000 distinct CDR3 sequences, about 15% recorded once. Sequences were derived from PBMCs, mostly from graft donor cells, sampled 360 days after TCRalphabeta/CD19-depleted stem cell transplant. These receptors were obtained from a male patient aged 10 to 17 who had a stem cell transplant for acute lymphoblastic leukemia, so the T cells may come from the graft donor.

This rearrangement joins TRBV12-3 or TRBV12-4 to TRBJ2-7, with D unclear. Deletions cut 6 bases from V and 3 bases from J, with 9 bases between. The CDR3 spans 12 residues. CDR3 sequence (DNA): TGTGCCAGCAGGGAGACCGACTACGAGCAGTACTTC. Translated: CASRETDYEQYF.

This clonotype was observed a handful of times. CDR3 nucleotide sequence: TGTGCCAGCAGCCCCCAGGGCCGGAGGGGAAGTCAGCCCCAGCATTTT. Protein product: CASSPQGRRGSQPQHF. The V call is TRBV7-8, the J call TRBJ1-5; TRBD1 might be the D (5 bases). From germline, CDR1 is SGHVS and CDR2 FQNEAQ. Trimming took off 5 bases at V and 6 bases at J, with 20 bases between the two ends. This CDR3 region has 16 residues. Together with reference TRBV7-8 and TRBJ1-5, the CDR3 gives the full variable domain: GAGVSQSPRYKVAKRGQDVALRCDPISGHVSLFWYQQALGQGPEFLTYFQNEAQLDKSGLPSDRFFAERPEGSVSTLKIQRTQQEDSAVYLCASSPQGRRGSQPQHFGDGTRLSIL.

V usage is TRBV7-2 and J usage is TRBJ2-1; D is perhaps TRBD2 (5 bases). Germline V lookup: CDR1 SGHTA, CDR2 FQGNSA. V lost 3 bases, J lost 9 bases, and 15 bases lay in between. This CDR3 spans 14 amino acids. In DNA form, the CDR3 reads TGTGCCAGCAGCTTGCCTAGGGTAGGGAGTGAGCAGTTCTTC. Its translation: CASSLPRVGSEQFF.

J is TRBJ1-2 and V is TRBV5-4, with 8 positions matching TRBD1. Germline-derived CDR1 and CDR2 are SGHNT and YYREEE (reference sequence). The length of the CDR3 is 17 residues. Trimming took 1 base from V and 5 from J; bases not matched to a gene: 13. In DNA, the CDR3 is TGTGCCAGCAGCTTGCGGACGACAAGGGACAGGAGATATGGCTACACCTTC. It codes for CASSLRTTRDRRYGYTF.

The sample holds many counts of this clonotype. The rearrangement links TRBV5-1 to TRBJ2-5; the D gene is possibly TRBD1 (5 bases). Per the germline V gene, CDR1 is SGHRS and CDR2 is YFSETQ. The CDR3 extends over 15 amino acids. The V gene lost 4 bases and the J gene lost 7 bases, with 20 bases spanning the gap. CDR3 bases: TGCGCCAGCAGCATCCGACAGTATGGGGAAGGGACCCAGTACTTC. This codes for CASSIRQYGEGTQYF.

The chain couples TRBV11-2 to TRBJ2-3; 9 bases match TRBD2. Germline CDR1 SGHAT, CDR2 FQNNGV. CDR3 length equals 15 residues. Trimming cost V 5 bases and J 7 bases; bases outside gene matches: 10. The CDR3 protein is CASSTWREGPNTQYF. The CDR3 nucleotides are TGTGCCAGCAGCACCTGGCGGGAGGGCCCAAATACGCAGTATTTT.

The table lists this clonotype with a few counts. V is TRBV29-1 and J is TRBJ2-7, with 9 bases matching TRBD1. V lost 6 bases and J lost 2; bases outside the gene matches: 8. The CDR3 is 14 amino acids. CDR1 is SQVTM and CDR2 is ANQGSEA in the germline V gene. CDR3 sequence: CSVSPGQGTYEQYF. In nucleotides, the CDR3 is TGCAGCGTATCTCCGGGACAGGGAACCTACGAGCAGTACTTC.

The chain is built from TRBV29-1 and TRBJ2-1; 7 bases agree with TRBD1. The CDR3 runs 14 residues. Losses at the gene ends were 7 bases for V and 0 bases for J; bases not matched to a gene: 6. Germline V CDR1 and CDR2: SQVTM, ANQGSEA. CDR3 amino acids: CSGGDRASYNEQFF. CDR3 in DNA: TGCAGCGGTGGTGACAGGGCCTCCTACAATGAGCAGTTCTTC.

The chain joins TRBV29-1 to TRBJ1-2; weak D call: TRBD1 (6 bases). The CDR3 has 12 residues. The germline CDR1 and CDR2 sequences are SQVTM and ANQGSEA. Trimming took off 3 bases at V and 3 bases at J, with 8 bases between the two ends. The CDR3 region is CSVEKGDYGYTF. The CDR3 region has the DNA TGCAGCGTTGAGAAGGGGGACTATGGCTACACCTTC.

The table lists this clonotype with many counts. The rearrangement uses TRBV3-1 and TRBJ2-2, with 8 positions matching TRBD1. The germline CDR1 and CDR2 sequences are LGHDT and YNNKEL (reference sequence). The J segment lost 1 base and the V segment lost 4 bases, leaving 5 bases of the junction unmatched. The CDR3 runs to 16 residues. The CDR3 DNA reads as TGTGCCAGCAGCCCCCCGGGGACAGGGAACACCGGGGAGCTGTTTTTT. Residues: CASSPPGTGNTGELFF.

The V call is TRBV4-1, the J call TRBJ2-7, with D perhaps assigned TRBD1 or TRBD2 (6 bases each). Per germline, CDR1 MGHRA and CDR2 YSYEKL. The V and J ends lost 3 bases and 6 bases respectively, with 18 bases between them. The CDR3 spans 15 residues. The CDR3 region has the DNA TGCGCCAGCAGCCAGGGGGGCGGAGCCACCACCGAGCAGTACTTC. Translation: CASSQGGGATTEQYF.

The chain combines TRBV11-2 with TRBJ2-1; 7 bases agree with TRBD2. V shed 2 bases, J shed 6 bases, and the junction held 25 bases outside the gene matches. The CDR3 totals 21 residues. Germline assignment: CDR1 SGHAT and CDR2 FQNNGV. The CDR3 nucleotides are TGTGCCAGCAGCTTACTCCCTGCGGGAGCGGCGGGGACTGGTATAAGCAATGAGCAGTTCTTC. It encodes CASSLLPAGAAGTGISNEQFF. Combining the CDR3 with reference TRBV11-2 and TRBJ2-1 gives the whole variable domain EAGVAQSPRYKIIEKRQSVAFWCNPISGHATLYWYQQILGQGPKLLIQFQNNGVVDDSQLPKDRFSAERLKGVDSTLKIQPAKLEDSAVYLCASSLLPAGAAGTGISNEQFFGPGTRLTVL.

At least ten counts were recorded for this clonotype. J is TRBJ2-7 and V is TRBV7-9; D perhaps matches TRBD2 (6 bases). Germline CDR1 SEHNR, CDR2 FQNEAQ (reference sequence). Trimming removed 2 bases from V and 3 bases from J, with 11 bases in between. This CDR3 has 14 residues. The CDR3 DNA reads TGTGCCAGCAGCTTATCGGCGGGGCGCTACGAGCAGTACTTC. This gives the protein CASSLSAGRYEQYF. Variable domain in full (rest from reference TRBV7-9 and TRBJ2-7): DTGVSQNPRHKITKRGQNVTFRCDPISEHNRLYWYRQTLGQGPEFLTYFQNEAQLEKSRLLSDRFSAERPKGSFSTLEIQRTEQGDSAMYLCASSLSAGRYEQYFGPGTRLTVT.

The chain uses TRBV20-1 and TRBJ2-7; no reliable D call. This CDR3 is built from 13 residues. Germline CDR1 reads DFQATT; CDR2 reads SNEGSKA (reference sequence). Trimming shortened V by 5 bases and J by 5 bases, and 16 bases separated the two germline ends. The CDR3 DNA reads TGCAGTGCTGGGCGCGGAGATAACCACGAGCAGTACTTC. Its protein product is CSAGRGDNHEQYF.

This clonotype appeared once. The V and J genes are TRBV2 and TRBJ2-1; TRBD2 is a possible D gene (6 bases). V shed 2 bases and J shed 2 bases, with 16 bases lying between them. Germline-derived CDR1 and CDR2 are SNHLY and FYNNEI. The CDR3 runs to 17 residues. CDR3: CASSERRLARTYNEQFF. The DNA of the CDR3 is TGTGCCAGCAGTGAACGTCGGCTAGCGCGAACCTACAATGAGCAGTTCTTC.

This chain joins TRBV12-3 or TRBV12-4 and TRBJ1-5; D remains unclear. There are 15 residues in the CDR3. The V gene lost 3 bases and the J gene lost 0 bases, with 9 bases spanning the gap. For the CDR3, the DNA is TGTGCCAGCAGTTTCGTCAGCTTTAGCAATCAGCCCCAGCATTTT. Residues: CASSFVSFSNQPQHF.

This clonotype was counted a few times. This rearrangement joins TRBV18 to TRBJ2-7; the D gene is possibly TRBD2 (6 bases). The CDR3 contains 15 residues. V lost 5 bases, J lost 3 bases, and 17 bases lay in between. The germline gives CDR1 KGHSH, CDR2 LQKENI. For the CDR3, the DNA is TGTGCCAGCTCAGGCTCGGAGCGGGCCAACTACGAGCAGTACTTC. Translation gives CASSGSERANYEQYF.

The chain couples TRBV7-3 to TRBJ2-1; TRBD2 aligns across 15 bases. The CDR3 spans 19 residues. Losses at the gene ends were 5 bases for V and 8 bases for J; bases not matched to a gene: 16. Germline lookup yields CDR1 SGHTA and CDR2 FQGTGA. DNA for the CDR3: TGTGCCAGCAGCGGGGCGGGACTAGCGGGAGGAGGAGGGCTAGATGAGCAGTTCTTC. This encodes CASSGAGLAGGGGLDEQFF.

The chain carries TRBV5-1 and TRBJ2-2; 13 bases map to TRBD2. The CDR3 runs to 19 residues. The germline V gene has CDR1 SGHRS and CDR2 YFSETQ. V shed 0 bases, J shed 1 base, and the junction held 6 bases outside the gene matches. The CDR3 DNA sequence: TGCGCCAGCAGCTTGGGGGGGACTAGCGGGAACTGGAACACCGGGGAGCTGTTTTTT. It encodes CASSLGGTSGNWNTGELFF. Variable domain in full (rest from reference TRBV5-1 and TRBJ2-2): KAGVTQTPRYLIKTRGQQVTLSCSPISGHRSVSWYQQTPGQGLQFLFEYFSETQRNKGNFPGRFSGRQFSNSRSEMNVSTLELGDSALYLCASSLGGTSGNWNTGELFFGEGSRLTVL.

This clonotype was counted a few times. V and J are TRBV12-3 or TRBV12-4 and TRBJ2-1, with D maybe TRBD2 (6 bases). The V and J ends lost 2 bases and 4 bases respectively, with 15 bases between them. This CDR3 comprises 16 residues. In DNA form, the CDR3 reads TGTGCCAGCAGTTTACGGGCGGGACTCAAATACAATGAGCAGTTCTTC. This translates into CASSLRAGLKYNEQFF.

The chain links TRBV7-9 to TRBJ2-7, with D perhaps TRBD1 (5 bases). V was pared by 3 bases and J by 6 bases, with 15 bases between. Per germline, CDR1 SEHNR and CDR2 FQNEAQ (reference sequence). The CDR3 covers 14 residues. This chain's CDR3 is CASSFLHRLTEQYF. For the CDR3, the DNA is TGTGCCAGCAGCTTCCTCCACAGGTTAACCGAGCAGTACTTC. The entire variable domain, with the rest obtained from reference TRBV7-9 and TRBJ2-7, is as follows: DTGVSQNPRHKITKRGQNVTFRCDPISEHNRLYWYRQTLGQGPEFLTYFQNEAQLEKSRLLSDRFSAERPKGSFSTLEIQRTEQGDSAMYLCASSFLHRLTEQYFGPGTRLTVT.